This TCR beta chain appears in the sequencing data of a study of T cell responses to AZD1222 COVID-19 vaccine. Germline CDR1 reads LNHDA; CDR2 reads SQIVND (reference sequence). The CDR3 is 15 amino acids. V lost 4 bases, J lost 5 bases, and 15 bases lay in between. General observations from the study: Repertoire samples came only from after the peak T cell response. In a largely white British group with more females than males, clonal diversity was possibly underestimated. Increases in Spike-specific TCR breadth and depth were seen after two AZD1222 doses. Researchers report vaccine-associated CD4 TCRs spanning spike, with dominance at 160-218 and 743-854.

Libraries were prepared by immunoSEQ multiplex PCR; TCRdb keeps only in-frame clonotypes and omits some of them. The data contain 170,000 or so clones, roughly 93% of them singletons. Comments on this clone: Its antigen remains unidentified.

The chain uses TRBV19 and TRBJ1-5; D may be TRBD1 (5 bases). Sequenced material: peripheral blood, taken 28 days after the second dose of the MenACWY control vaccine. This receptor was taken from an adult who received the MenACWY meningococcal vaccine as a control. The CDR3 sequence is CASSRQGRLDQPQHF. The CDR3 region has the DNA TGTGCCAGTAGTAGGCAGGGTCGTTTGGATCAGCCCCAGCATTTT.